Described below is a single TCR beta chain sequence and its context. There is no known antigen for this receptor. Qualities for individual bases were not recorded, and no much larger clone is one base off. TCRbeta CDR3 regions were amplified from genomic DNA by means of the immunoSEQ Assay, a bias-controlled multiplex PCR. Turning to the authors' computational methods: The number of nucleated cells in each sample was estimated from the amplification of reference gene primers within the assay. To quantify the absolute abundance of each unique TCRbeta CDR3 rearrangement, sequence reads were collapsed and filtered. For each sample, productive Simpson clonality was calculated as the square root of Simpson's diversity index over productive rearrangements. The table comes from immuneACCESS by way of TCRdb, which keeps in-frame sequences with V and J called. Part of the clones is missing from these tables; in studies checked, under half for an unresolved V gene and the rest for unknown reasons. V and J calls and clone size are copied from that table; D and trimming were computed from the DNA. This sample is represented by a few hundred thousand clones; about four fifths of them were singletons. Clones ranked in the top ten supply less than 6% of the sample.

The source of the sample is a study of blood T cell repertoires in COVID-19 (dated by TCRdb to the early 2020s). Study-level background: Samples from collaborators originated in the United States, Italy and Spain and spanned both the acute and convalescent phases of COVID-19. The repertoires were released in a freely available public database meant as a resource for research on the immune response to SARS-CoV-2. Deeply sampled blood TCRbeta repertoires from subjects exposed to, actively infected with, or recovered from COVID-19 were included in the dataset. The material from the prospective study consisted of cDNA or gDNA derived from T cells, B-cell-depleted T cells, or PBMCs. Sample metadata almost always included a de-identified subject ID, COVID-19 status, age in years and sex. HLA class I and class II types, where available, came from metadata supplied by the sample provider rather than from assay-based typing. The samples were drawn from the first 160 participants of the ongoing ImmuneRACE study and from 1,200 or so subjects provided by 6 global collaborators.

Enrolling through a virtual design, the prospective study's participants ranged in age from roughly 18 to 90 years and lived across roughly 23 United States geographic areas. In the prospective study, participants were assigned to cohorts based on the clinical history participants reported in a screening survey and a study questionnaire. Recovered participants in ImmuneRACE Cohort 3 were defined by two consecutive negative NP/OP PCR tests, clearance by a healthcare professional, or resolution of symptoms. Each participant in the prospective study had whole blood, serum and a nasopharyngeal or oropharyngeal swab collected by mobile phlebotomists. Over a 2-month period, participants in the prospective study had the option of providing additional blood draws and questionnaires. Before DNA extraction, blood samples from the prospective study were shipped at room temperature or frozen. Cut back by 2 bases and 0 bases, the V and J ends lie 4 bases apart. From the cysteine up to the phenylalanine, the CDR3 has a length of 13 residues. Of all the DNA, just the CDR3 is kept, 39 bases in frame from base 1. CDR1 LNHNV and CDR2 YYDKDF were looked up in the germline V gene (reference sequence).

Study-level results and caveats: The quantity of clinical and demographic metadata differed by source and by participant and was supplied without curation.

Material for sequencing was PBMCs or T cells enriched from blood (not recorded which). The receptor comes from a woman aged 45 to 65 who had recovered from COVID-19. The chain is made from TRBV15 and TRBJ2-5; the D gene remains uncertain. In nucleotides, the sequence is TGTGCCACCAGCAGACAGGACCAAGAGACCCAGTACTTC. Translation gives CATSRQDQETQYF. Reference TRBV15 and TRBJ2-5 proteins supply the regions before and after the CDR3; the full variable domain is: DAMVIQNPRYQVTQFGKPVTLSCSQTLNHNVMYWYQQKSSQAPKLLFHYYDKDFNNEADTPDNFQSRRPNTSFCFLDIRSPGLGDTAMYLCATSRQDQETQYFGPGTRLLVL.